This TCR beta chain was documented in a study of T cell responses to AZD1222 COVID-19 vaccine. Libraries were prepared by immunoSEQ multiplex PCR; TCRdb keeps only in-frame clonotypes and omits some of them. The data contain approximately 130,000 clones, 80% to 90% of them singletons. Trimming took 2 bases from V and 0 from J; bases not matched to a gene: 8. CDR3 length equals 18 residues. The germline CDR1 and CDR2 sequences are LGHNT and FRNRAP. The source was peripheral blood, collected 28 days after the second AZD1222 dose. The chain joins TRBV12-5 to TRBJ2-2; 8 bases align to TRBD1. The TCR comes from an adult who received the AZD1222 COVID-19 vaccine. This chain's CDR3 is CASGLTLTTGANTGELFF. The CDR3 DNA follows: TGTGCTAGTGGTTTGACACTCACGACAGGGGCGAACACCGGGGAGCTGTTTTTT.